Listed below are T cell receptor beta chains from one sample, sequenced in a study of blood T cell repertoires in COVID-19. Here immunoSEQ multiplex PCR was the method, and the copy in TCRdb shows in-frame clones only, minus some. The sample holds 200,000 to 250,000 clones, more than 75% seen once. Sample: peripheral blood. These receptors were collected from a woman aged 80 or over with COVID-19, enrolled during active disease. The CDR3 runs from the conserved cysteine through the conserved F or W. The D gene is left open where the match is weak. Clone sizes are given selectively: once, few, many, or a class where the clone is expanded.

v_gene	j_gene	abundance	d_gene	CDR3aa	CDR3nt
TRBV5-1	TRBJ1-2	few	TRBD1	CASSELQGAEGYTF	TGCGCCAGCAGCGAATTACAGGGGGCTGAGGGCTACACCTTC
TRBV28	TRBJ1-5	NA	NA	CASQETLNQPQHF	TGTGCCAGCCAAGAGACATTAAATCAGCCCCAGCATTTT
TRBV4-2	TRBJ1-2	NA	NA	CASSQDWAAYGYTF	TGTGCCAGCAGCCAAGATTGGGCAGCCTATGGCTACACCTTC
TRBV3-1/TRBV3-2	TRBJ1-2	NA	TRBD1	CASSLGQGLGYTF	TGTGCCAGCAGCCTGGGACAGGGTCTCGGCTACACCTTC
TRBV27	TRBJ1-4	NA	NA	CASSFLNEKLFF	TGTGCCAGCAGTTTCCTTAATGAAAAACTGTTTTTT
TRBV28	TRBJ1-1	NA	TRBD1	CASSSPDRGNTEAFF	TGTGCCAGCAGTTCCCCTGACAGGGGGAACACTGAAGCTTTCTTT
TRBV18	TRBJ1-4	NA	TRBD1	CASSPPGQGEGKLFF	TGTGCCAGCTCACCACCGGGACAGGGGGAAGGAAAACTGTTTTTT
TRBV11-2	TRBJ2-5	NA	TRBD1	CASSLVGTGEETQYF	TGTGCCAGCAGCTTAGTTGGGACAGGGGAAGAGACCCAGTACTTC
TRBV3-1/TRBV3-2	TRBJ2-2	NA	TRBD2	CASSLGGDTGELFF	TGTGCCAGCAGCCTTGGGGGGGACACCGGGGAGCTGTTTTTT
TRBV10-3	TRBJ2-5	NA	TRBD2	CAISNHRLAGQETQYF	TGTGCCATCAGTAATCACCGTCTAGCGGGCCAAGAGACCCAGTACTTC
TRBV4-1	TRBJ1-2	many	TRBD1	CASSQDRLTGAYTF	TGCGCCAGCAGCCAAGATCGGTTGACAGGGGCATACACCTTC